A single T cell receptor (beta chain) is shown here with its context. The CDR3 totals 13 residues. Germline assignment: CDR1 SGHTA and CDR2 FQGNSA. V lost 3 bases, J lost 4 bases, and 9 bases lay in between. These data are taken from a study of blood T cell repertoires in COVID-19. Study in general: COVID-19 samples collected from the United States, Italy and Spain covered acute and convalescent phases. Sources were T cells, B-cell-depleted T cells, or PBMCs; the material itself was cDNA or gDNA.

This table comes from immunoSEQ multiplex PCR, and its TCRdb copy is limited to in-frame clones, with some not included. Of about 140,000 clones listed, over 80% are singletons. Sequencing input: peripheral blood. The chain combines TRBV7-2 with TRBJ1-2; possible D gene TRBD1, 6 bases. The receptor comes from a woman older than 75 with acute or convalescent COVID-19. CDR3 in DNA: TGTGCCAGCAGCTTGGACAGATCCTATGGCTACACCTTC. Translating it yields CASSLDRSYGYTF.